The clone carrying this T cell receptor beta chain was recorded once. This record belongs to a study of blood T cell repertoires in COVID-19. The germline CDR1 and CDR2 sequences are SGHDT and YYEEEE. With V trimmed by 4 bases and J by 11 bases, 11 bases remained unmatched. The CDR3 length is 13 residues. In the source study's methods: Amplification of reference gene primers provided the estimated nucleated cell counts. The method was immunoSEQ multiplex PCR; TCRdb's version includes in-frame clones alone and lacks a portion of them. V, J and clone size were drawn from that table, and D and trimming were deduced from the DNA. In the table there are roughly 40,000 clones, approximately 88% of which are singletons.

The clonotype was recovered from a woman between 70 and 85 years old with acute or convalescent COVID-19. The chain combines TRBV5-6 with TRBJ1-1; 7 nucleotides line up with TRBD1. Sequenced material: peripheral blood. CDR3 sequence: CASSLGTEGVAFF. In DNA, the CDR3 is TGTGCCAGCAGCCTAGGGACAGAAGGCGTTGCTTTCTTT.